This entry lists 32 T cell receptor beta chains sequenced from one sample in a study of blood T cell repertoires in COVID-19. Sequenced by immunoSEQ multiplex PCR; TCRdb stores in-frame clones only, minus some. The profile shows over 250,000 clones, about 90% of them singletons. Material for sequencing was peripheral blood. The source of these receptors is a woman in her seventies with COVID-19, enrolled during active disease.

The CDR3 loop reads CASSSTPTVTGNTIYF. Here the CDR3 DNA reads TGTGCCAGCAGTTCAACCCCGACAGTGACTGGAAACACCATATATTTT. The gene calls are TRBV6-5 and TRBJ1-3, with a tentative D call TRBD1 (5 bases). V lost 4 bases, J lost 2 bases, and 15 bases lay in between. Germline assignment: CDR1 MNHEY and CDR2 SVGAGI. The CDR3 spans 16 residues.

The J gene is TRBJ1-1, the V gene TRBV19; the match to TRBD1 covers 9 bases. J was trimmed by 4 bases and V by 8 bases; bases with no gene match: 2. Germline values: CDR1 LNHDA, CDR2 SQIVND (reference sequence). There are 12 residues in the CDR3. This CDR3 is CASRDRVTEAFF. In nucleotides, the CDR3 is TGTGCCAGTCGGGACAGGGTCACTGAAGCTTTCTTT.

This rearrangement joins TRBV11-3 to TRBJ2-2; D may be TRBD2 (5 bases). CDR1 and CDR2 from the germline V gene are SGHNT and YENEEA. The CDR3 extends over 15 amino acids. V was trimmed by 4 bases and J by 5 bases, leaving 14 bases between them. CDR3 amino acids: CASSSEGKYTGELFF. The CDR3 DNA sequence: TGTGCCAGCAGCTCTGAGGGAAAGTATACCGGGGAGCTGTTTTTT.

The chain carries TRBV19 and TRBJ1-2; D unresolved. This CDR3 is built from 14 residues. The germline V and J ends were trimmed by 8 bases and 2 bases, with 15 bases remaining between them. The germline V gene encodes CDR1 LNHDA and CDR2 SQIVND (reference sequence). The CDR3: CASEATNRNYGYTF. CDR3 coding DNA: TGTGCCAGTGAGGCCACCAACCGGAACTATGGCTACACCTTC.

CDR3 sequence reads: CASSSIRLGAQYF. The DNA for the CDR3 is TGTGCCAGCAGTTCAATCCGACTCGGGGCCCAGTACTTC. The chain recombines TRBV2 with TRBJ2-5; possible D gene TRBD2, 5 bases. The CDR3 is made up of 13 amino acids. The V and J ends lost 5 bases and 9 bases respectively, with 16 bases between them. Germline assignment: CDR1 SNHLY and CDR2 FYNNEI.

This chain joins TRBV12-3 or TRBV12-4 and TRBJ2-7, with D possibly TRBD2 on 7 matching bases. V lost 5 bases, J lost 11 bases, and 16 bases lay in between. The CDR3 is 12 residues long. Here the CDR3 DNA reads TGTGCCAGCAGTGAAACCCGGGGGGCGGAGTACTTC. The encoded protein is CASSETRGAEYF.

The chain employs TRBV2 and TRBJ1-4; maybe TRBD1 (5 bases). The CDR3 contains 13 residues. Germline V CDR1 and CDR2: SNHLY, FYNNEI. V was shortened by 6 bases and J by 8 bases, with 13 bases between the two germline ends. The CDR3 DNA reads as TGTGCCAGCAGCGCAGGGCGCCGCGAAAAACTGTTTTTT. Its protein product is CASSAGRREKLFF.

The rearrangement uses TRBV2 and TRBJ2-3; tentatively, D is TRBD1 (6 bases). CDR3 size: 12 residues. The V and J ends lost 4 bases and 6 bases respectively, with 8 bases between them. CDR1 SNHLY and CDR2 FYNNEI come from the germline V gene. CDR3 loop: CASSATGDTQYF. DNA of the CDR3: TGTGCCAGCAGTGCTACAGGGGATACGCAGTATTTT. The full variable domain, completed using reference TRBV2 and TRBJ2-3, is EPEVTQTPSHQVTQMGQEVILRCVPISNHLYFYWYRQILGQKVEFLVSFYNNEISEKSEIFDDQFSVERPDGSNFTLKIRSTKLEDSAMYFCASSATGDTQYFGPGTRLTVL.

The table lists this clone with a few counts. The chain combines TRBV27 with TRBJ2-7; TRBD2 is a possible D gene (5 bases). The CDR3 length is 15 residues. CDR1 and CDR2 (germline): MNHEY, SMNVEV (reference sequence). Trimming left V 5 bases short and J 2 bases short, with 16 bases between. CDR3 bases: TGTGCCAGCAGTCCCATCCCCGGGGTGGCCTACGAGCAGTACTTC. This codes for CASSPIPGVAYEQYF.

This chain uses TRBV6-5 with TRBJ2-1, with 10 bases aligning to TRBD2. This CDR3 spans 14 amino acids. Germline V lookup: CDR1 MNHEY, CDR2 SVGAGI. Germline trimming cut 8 bases from V and 6 bases from J; bases unmatched to any gene: 7. This chain's CDR3 is CASSRTSGRNEQFF. In nucleotides, the CDR3 is TGTGCCAGCTCAAGGACTAGCGGACGCAATGAGCAGTTCTTC.

The chain links TRBV28 to TRBJ2-6, with D hard to call. Germline V lookup: CDR1 MDHEN, CDR2 SYDVKM. The germline V and J ends were trimmed by 2 bases and 3 bases, with 8 bases remaining between them. This CDR3 has 15 amino acids. The CDR3 nucleotides read TGTGCCAGCAGTTTAATAGCTGTTGGGGCCAACGTCCTGACTTTC. Protein product: CASSLIAVGANVLTF.

This chain uses TRBV29-1 with TRBJ1-3; D is ambiguous. The V gene lost 7 bases and the J gene lost 2 bases, with 12 bases spanning the gap. The CDR3 spans 13 residues. Germline-derived CDR1 and CDR2 are SQVTM and ANQGSEA. Written as DNA, the CDR3 is TGCAGCGCAGACACTGACACTGGAAACACCATATATTTT. Translating gives CSADTDTGNTIYF.

The gene calls are TRBV29-1 and TRBJ1-2; D possibly corresponds to TRBD1 (5 bases). Germline V CDR1 and CDR2: SQVTM, ANQGSEA. This CDR3 contains 13 residues. V was trimmed by 6 bases and J by 4 bases, leaving 15 bases between them. The chain's CDR3 is CSVQGGSGYGYTF. DNA of the CDR3: TGCAGCGTCCAGGGCGGCTCGGGCTATGGCTACACCTTC.

This clone occurred a few times. The J gene is TRBJ1-6, the V gene TRBV30; 7 bases line up with TRBD1. CDR1 and CDR2 from the germline V gene are GTSNPN and SVGIG (reference sequence). The V segment lost 0 bases and the J segment 4 bases; nucleotides outside the gene matches: 3. The CDR3 contains 15 residues. The CDR3 DNA is TGTGCCTGGAGTGTTCAACAGGGGTATAATTCACCCCTCCACTTT. Translated, it gives CAWSVQQGYNSPLHF.

The J gene is TRBJ2-1, the V gene TRBV7-3; TRBD1 matches 9 bases. The CDR3 covers 14 residues. The V gene's germline CDR1 is SGHTA and CDR2 FQGTGA. V was pared by 5 bases and J by 6 bases, with 5 bases of the junction left unmatched. CDR3 amino acids: CASSAGTGLNEQFF. The CDR3 nucleotides read TGTGCCAGCAGCGCCGGGACAGGGCTCAATGAGCAGTTCTTC.

This clone was seen a few times. This chain uses TRBV18 with TRBJ2-1, with D perhaps TRBD1 (5 bases). With 2 bases removed from V and 5 bases from J, the gap between germline ends came to 7 bases. Germline loops: CDR1 KGHSH, CDR2 LQKENI. The CDR3 loop spans 13 amino acids. The CDR3 loop reads CASSPSGNNEQFF. The DNA for the CDR3 is TGTGCCAGCTCACCATCAGGGAACAATGAGCAGTTCTTC.

CDR3 loop: CASNVPGAPYNEQFF. CDR3 nucleotide sequence: TGTGCCAGCAACGTGCCCGGAGCCCCCTACAATGAGCAGTTCTTC. The chain has TRBV25-1 and TRBJ2-1; D ambiguous. V was cut by 7 bases and J by 2 bases, with 15 bases left in between. Germline V lookup: CDR1 MGHDK, CDR2 SYGVNS. The CDR3 consists of 15 residues. Using reference TRBV25-1 and TRBJ2-1 for the parts outside the CDR3, the full variable domain is EADIYQTPRYLVIGTGKKITLECSQTMGHDKMYWYQQDPGMELHLIHYSYGVNSTEKGDLSSESTVSRIRTEHFPLTLESARPSHTSQYLCASNVPGAPYNEQFFGPGTRLTVL.

This rearrangement joins TRBV1 to TRBJ1-4; the listed D gene, TRBD1, was not tested against the DNA. TRBV1 is a listed pseudogene. The CDR3 loop spans 15 amino acids. The CDR3 bases are TGCACCAGCAGCTTAAAGGACACCCCTCTCCAAAAACTGTTTTTT. It translates to CTSSLKDTPLQKLFF.

This chain connects TRBV12-3 or TRBV12-4 to TRBJ2-7; 7 bases fit TRBD1. There are 13 residues in the CDR3. J gave up 3 bases and V 7 bases, and 6 bases lay outside the gene matches. The CDR3 reads CASNRQGFYEQYF. The CDR3 DNA sequence: TGTGCCAGCAATCGACAGGGATTCTACGAGCAGTACTTC.

V usage is TRBV5-1 and J usage is TRBJ1-1, with 9 bases aligning to TRBD1. Germline lookup yields CDR1 SGHRS and CDR2 YFSETQ. J gave up 5 bases and V 4 bases, and 6 bases lay outside the gene matches. The CDR3 is 14 amino acids. CDR3 coding DNA: TGCGCCAGCAGCACACAGGGGGCTACTACTGAAGCTTTCTTT. Translation gives CASSTQGATTEAFF.

V and J are TRBV19 and TRBJ1-5; D is perhaps TRBD1 (6 bases). The CDR3 is 14 amino acids. V lost 8 bases, J lost 2 bases, and 13 bases lay in between. Germline V gene data show CDR1 as LNHDA and CDR2 as SQIVND (reference sequence). CDR3 region: CASLTGRGNQPQHF. The CDR3 DNA follows: TGTGCCAGTCTTACAGGGAGAGGCAATCAGCCCCAGCATTTT.

The chain is built from TRBV12-3 or TRBV12-4 and TRBJ2-5; no definite D call. CDR3 size: 12 residues. The V end lost 3 bases, the J end lost 4 bases, and 6 bases lay between the germline ends. The CDR3 sequence: CASSFLRETQYF. The CDR3 DNA is TGTGCCAGCAGTTTCCTCCGAGAGACCCAGTACTTC.

This sequence joins TRBV5-8 and TRBJ1-5; 9 bases are a match to TRBD1. The CDR3 loop spans 17 amino acids. Germline V gives CDR1 SGHTS, CDR2 YDEGEE. V shed 2 bases, J shed 0 bases, and the junction held 6 bases outside the gene matches. The CDR3 bases are TGTGCCAGCAGCTTCGTAACAGGGGGCTTTAGCAATCAGCCCCAGCATTTT. It yields the protein CASSFVTGGFSNQPQHF.

V is TRBV18 and J is TRBJ2-2, with 10 bases matching TRBD2. Per germline, CDR1 KGHSH and CDR2 LQKENI. V dropped 3 bases and J dropped 7; count of bases not matched to a gene: 8. The CDR3 has 16 residues. DNA of the CDR3: TGTGCCAGCTCACCCGGACTAGCGGACGGGGACGGGGAGCTGTTTTTT. It translates to CASSPGLADGDGELFF.

The sample holds one count of this clone. This chain joins TRBV6-1 and TRBJ1-1; D unresolved. The CDR3 consists of 16 residues. The V end lost 1 base, the J end lost 5 bases, and 17 bases lay between the germline ends. The germline V gene encodes CDR1 MNHNS and CDR2 SASEGT. CDR3 coding DNA: TGTGCCAGCAGTGAAGGCCGCCTAAGGCGGAATACTGAAGCTTTCTTT. It codes for CASSEGRLRRNTEAFF.

The V and J genes are TRBV5-4 and TRBJ1-1, with a tentative D call TRBD1 (5 bases). The CDR3 sequence is 16 residues long. Germline V gene sequence: CDR1 SGHNT, CDR2 YYREEE (reference sequence). V was cut by 0 bases and J by 5 bases, with 17 bases left in between. The CDR3 region is CASSLVGPPSVTEAFF. Written as DNA, the CDR3 is TGTGCCAGCAGCTTGGTGGGGCCACCGAGTGTGACTGAAGCTTTCTTT.

This clone was counted a few times. The same CDR3 arises from other DNA sequences in this sample as well. This CDR3 reads CASSPQGNYGYTF. The CDR3 DNA sequence: TGTGCCAGCAGTCCTCAGGGTAACTATGGCTACACCTTC. This chain uses TRBV12-3 or TRBV12-4 with TRBJ1-2, with TRBD1 as a possible D gene (5 bases). Trimming took off 5 bases at V and 1 base at J, with 8 bases between the two ends. CDR3 length: 13 residues.

This chain joins TRBV4-2 and TRBJ2-7; D possibly corresponds to TRBD1 (5 bases). The CDR3 is 14 amino acids. Germline CDR1 reads LGHNA; CDR2 reads YNFKEQ. Trimming cost V 0 bases and J 4 bases, with 10 bases left between them. The CDR3 DNA reads TGTGCCAGCAGCCAAGAGGTGACAGCTTACGAGCAGTACTTC. Residues: CASSQEVTAYEQYF.

The chain uses TRBV6-5 and TRBJ2-5; a possible D gene is TRBD2 (6 bases). Germline-derived CDR1 and CDR2 are MNHEY and SVGAGI. This CDR3 spans 13 amino acids. Between the trimmed V and J ends, which lost 5 bases and 10 bases, there was a span of 17 bases. This CDR3 is CASSRSRGLIQYF. CDR3 in DNA: TGTGCCAGCAGTCGTTCCCGGGGGTTGATCCAGTACTTC.

The chain recombines TRBV6-5 with TRBJ1-2, with a tentative D call TRBD1 (5 bases). Germline V lookup: CDR1 MNHEY, CDR2 SVGAGI. The CDR3 sequence is 13 residues long. Between the trimmed V and J ends, which lost 8 bases and 7 bases, there was a span of 17 bases. The CDR3 loop reads CASHRLVETGYTF. DNA of the CDR3: TGTGCCAGCCACAGGTTGGTGGAAACTGGCTACACCTTC.

The chain uses TRBV28 and TRBJ1-5; perhaps TRBD1 as D (6 bases). V lost 3 bases and J lost 4, with 13 bases in between. The CDR3 spans 15 residues. Germline V gives CDR1 MDHEN, CDR2 SYDVKM. The CDR3 DNA follows: TGTGCCAGCAGTTTTGGAGACAGGACGAATCAGCCCCAGCATTTT. Translation: CASSFGDRTNQPQHF.

The rearrangement links TRBV7-8 to TRBJ1-2; TRBD1 is a possible D gene (5 bases). CDR3 length: 15 amino acids. V was cut by 5 bases and J by 6 bases, with 19 bases left in between. Germline V CDR1 and CDR2: SGHVS, FQNEAQ. CDR3 nucleotides: TGTGCCAGCAGCCTCCGTGGGGAAGGGGCTCATGGCTACACCTTC. Translating gives CASSLRGEGAHGYTF.